Below are 5 T cell receptor beta chains sequenced from a single sample in a study of T-cell memory formation after mild COVID-19. TCRdb called the 5' RACE reads again in MiXCR, with one record for every CDR3 protein. The sample contains approximately 500,000 distinct CDR3 sequences, around 25% of which appear only once. The sample taken for sequencing was PBMCs or a T cell subset sorted from them (not recorded which). Receptors originate from an adult woman who had mild COVID-19 (a few samples of this study predate the infection). Cell type and time point are not known.

The chain is built from TRBV13 and TRBJ1-1; D ambiguous. Trimming removed 2 bases at V and 1 base at J, with 5 bases between. The CDR3 consists of 13 residues. CDR1 is PRHDT, CDR2 FYEKMQ, per germline (reference sequence). The CDR3 reads CASSLMKNTEAFF. CDR3 nucleotide sequence: TGTGCCAGCAGCTTAATGAAGAACACTGAAGCTTTCTTT.

The rearrangement uses TRBV27 and TRBJ2-1; D might be TRBD1 or TRBD2, each matching 7 bases. The germline gives CDR1 MNHEY, CDR2 SMNVEV (reference sequence). CDR3 length equals 15 residues. Trimming cost V 3 bases and J 4 bases, with 13 bases left between them. The CDR3 bases are TGTGCCAGCAGTTTGACCAGGGGGGGGTACAATGAGCAGTTCTTC. Its translation is CASSLTRGGYNEQFF.

The chain combines TRBV11-2 with TRBJ2-3; D remains unclear. V lost 6 bases to trimming and J lost 2 bases, with 15 bases between them. The germline V gene has CDR1 SGHAT and CDR2 FQNNGV. The CDR3 has 15 residues. The CDR3 loop reads CASRPLTALTDTQYF. CDR3 coding DNA: TGTGCCAGCAGACCACTAACAGCACTCACAGATACGCAGTATTTT.

The CDR3 DNA follows: TGTGCCCCAGGACAGAGCCCCTACAATGAGCAGTTCTTC. Translating gives CAPGQSPYNEQFF. The chain recombines TRBV24-1 with TRBJ2-1; possibly TRBD1 for D (6 bases). From germline, CDR1 is KGHDR and CDR2 SFDVKD. This CDR3 contains 13 residues. The germline V and J ends were trimmed by 12 bases and 2 bases, with 13 bases remaining between them.

The chain couples TRBV7-9 to TRBJ1-1; D is undetermined. CDR3 length: 16 residues. Germline CDR1 SEHNR, CDR2 FQNEAQ (reference sequence). V lost 1 base and J lost 1, with 13 bases in between. The CDR3 loop reads CASSLGLWAPNTEAFF. CDR3 bases: TGTGCCAGCAGCTTAGGGTTGTGGGCGCCGAACACTGAAGCTTTCTTT.